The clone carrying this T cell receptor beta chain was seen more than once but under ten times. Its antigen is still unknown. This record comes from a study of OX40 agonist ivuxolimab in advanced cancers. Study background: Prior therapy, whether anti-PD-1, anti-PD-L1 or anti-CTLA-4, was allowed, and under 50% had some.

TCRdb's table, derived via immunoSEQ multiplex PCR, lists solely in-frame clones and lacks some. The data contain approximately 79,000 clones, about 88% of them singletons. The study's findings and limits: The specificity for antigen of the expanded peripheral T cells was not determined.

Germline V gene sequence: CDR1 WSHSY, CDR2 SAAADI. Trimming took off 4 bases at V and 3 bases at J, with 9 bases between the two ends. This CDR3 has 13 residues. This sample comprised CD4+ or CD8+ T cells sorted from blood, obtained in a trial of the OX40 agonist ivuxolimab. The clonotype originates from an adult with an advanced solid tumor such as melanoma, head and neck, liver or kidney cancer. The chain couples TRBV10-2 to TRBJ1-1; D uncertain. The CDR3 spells CASSGQSDTEAFF. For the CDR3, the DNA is TGCGCCAGCAGTGGCCAGTCCGACACTGAAGCTTTCTTT.